These 25 T cell receptor beta chains came from one sample sequenced in a study of healthy donors' naive CD4 and CD8 T cells. Each TCR library used about 500 ng of total RNA and a linear amplification protocol. TCRdb itself ran the reads through MiXCR, one entry per CDR3 protein. This table holds about 180,000 distinct CDR3 sequences, about four fifths found once. Sequences were obtained from naive CD4+ and CD8+ T cells sorted from blood, pooled from several donors. These receptors came from a pool of human donors in good health; the sample pools cells from several healthy donors.

V and J are TRBV6-1 and TRBJ1-6, with D hard to call. Between the trimmed V and J ends, which lost 4 bases and 8 bases, there was a span of 12 bases. Germline V gene data show CDR1 as MNHNS and CDR2 as SASEGT. This CDR3 is built from 14 residues. CDR3 protein: CASSAVSGHSPLHF. CDR3 coding DNA: TGTGCCAGCAGTGCGGTGTCCGGGCATTCACCCCTCCACTTT.

The J gene is TRBJ2-1, the V gene TRBV30; D is ambiguous. The CDR3 consists of 17 residues. Trimming stripped 4 bases from V and 4 bases from J, with 23 bases between. Germline assignment: CDR1 GTSNPN and CDR2 SVGIG (reference sequence). The CDR3 is CAWINIGSRNLYNEQFF. CDR3 nucleotides: TGTGCCTGGATTAATATAGGCAGCAGGAACCTTTACAATGAGCAGTTCTTC.

The chain carries TRBV7-8 and TRBJ2-1; no reliable D call. Germline V CDR1 and CDR2: SGHVS, FQNEAQ. CDR3 size: 15 residues. V lost 1 base and J lost 4, with 11 bases in between. CDR3 loop: CASSLGRKEYNEQFF. CDR3 in DNA: TGTGCCAGCAGCTTAGGCAGGAAAGAATACAATGAGCAGTTCTTC. Based on the CDR3 plus reference TRBV7-8 and TRBJ2-1, the full variable domain is GAGVSQSPRYKVAKRGQDVALRCDPISGHVSLFWYQQALGQGPEFLTYFQNEAQLDKSGLPSDRFFAERPEGSVSTLKIQRTQQEDSAVYLCASSLGRKEYNEQFFGPGTRLTVL.

A few counts support this clonotype. The CDR3 DNA is TGCGCCAGCAGCGCAAGACAGGGCCCCTACGAGCAGTACTTC. Protein product: CASSARQGPYEQYF. The chain joins TRBV5-1 to TRBJ2-7, with 7 bases matching TRBD1. V lost 4 bases and J lost 2; bases outside the gene matches: 6. CDR1 is SGHRS and CDR2 is YFSETQ in the germline V gene. This CDR3 is built from 14 residues.

The rearrangement uses TRBV20-1 and TRBJ2-5; D gene ambiguous. The CDR3 has 10 residues. Germline lookup yields CDR1 DFQATT and CDR2 SNEGSKA (reference sequence). Trimming cost V 6 bases and J 6 bases, with 8 bases left between them. The DNA of the CDR3 is TGCAGTGCGAACGGACAGACCCAGTACTTC. Translating it yields CSANGQTQYF.

The rearrangement links TRBV12-3 or TRBV12-4 to TRBJ2-5; possibly TRBD2 for D (6 bases). The CDR3 length is 15 residues. Trimming left V 6 bases short and J 2 bases short, with 16 bases between. The CDR3 bases are TGTGCCAGCAGCCTGACTAGTGGGGCTCAAGAGACCCAGTACTTC. Protein product: CASSLTSGAQETQYF.

About this clonotype: Since the CDR3 does not end with the conserved phenylalanine or tryptophan, this likely comes from a read error. This rearrangement joins TRBV5-6 to TRBJ1-6; no firm D call. Germline V gene sequence: CDR1 SGHDT, CDR2 YYEEEE. This CDR3 is 15 amino acids long. Trimming left V 2 bases short and J 3 bases short, with 9 bases between. CDR3 residues: CASSFEGHYNSPLHL. The CDR3 nucleotides read TGTGCCAGCAGCTTCGAGGGTCACTATAATTCACCCCTCCACCTT.

The chain combines TRBV19 with TRBJ1-1; no definite D call. V gave up 7 bases and J gave up 4 bases, with 19 bases separating them. This CDR3 is built from 15 residues. Per germline, CDR1 LNHDA and CDR2 SQIVND (reference sequence). The CDR3 nucleotides read TGTGCCAGTAACGTCTGGGCGGCAGGTGGCACTGAAGCTTTCTTT. Amino acid sequence: CASNVWAAGGTEAFF.

CDR3 DNA: TGCGCCAGCAGCATCGACTCAGAAAAACTGTTTTTT. This translates into CASSIDSEKLFF. The V and J genes are TRBV10-1 and TRBJ1-4, with unresolved D. Between the trimmed V and J ends, which lost 6 bases and 8 bases, there was a span of 10 bases. The CDR3 covers 12 residues. CDR1 and CDR2 (germline): WNHNN, SYGVQD (reference sequence).

The table lists this clonotype with a few counts. The chain links TRBV6-6 to TRBJ1-3; 8 positions agree with TRBD1. The CDR3 contains 15 residues. Germline V gene sequence: CDR1 MNHNY, CDR2 SVGAGI (reference sequence). After removal of 6 bases from V and 0 bases from J, the junction contained 4 bases not matched to a gene. The CDR3 nucleotides are TGTGCCAGCAGGGGACAGGCGCTCTCTGGAAACACCATATATTTT. Translation gives CASRGQALSGNTIYF.

The chain couples TRBV11-2 to TRBJ2-3, with TRBD2 identical over 8 bases. The CDR3 sequence is 18 residues long. The V segment lost 0 bases and the J segment 2 bases; nucleotides outside the gene matches: 10. Germline V gives CDR1 SGHAT, CDR2 FQNNGV. CDR3 coding DNA: TGTGCCAGCAGCTTAGAATGGATGGTAGCGGGGTTCACAGATACGCAGTATTTT. It is translated as CASSLEWMVAGFTDTQYF.

This clonotype was seen only once. CDR3 nucleotide sequence: TGTGCCAGCAGTTCAGGTAGGGGCAATCAGCCCCAGCATTTT. As protein: CASSSGRGNQPQHF. V gene TRBV27 combines with J gene TRBJ1-5; no firm D call. CDR3 length: 14 amino acids. V was shortened by 4 bases and J by 2 bases, with 9 bases between the two germline ends. Per germline, CDR1 MNHEY and CDR2 SMNVEV (reference sequence).

The chain is built from TRBV29-1 and TRBJ1-2; D unresolved. Trimming shortened V by 3 bases and J by 3 bases, and 8 bases separated the two germline ends. CDR1 is SQVTM and CDR2 is ANQGSEA in the germline V gene. This CDR3 contains 12 residues. CDR3 region: CSVDPQDYGYTF. CDR3 DNA: TGCAGCGTTGACCCCCAGGACTATGGCTACACCTTC.

This chain links TRBV30 with TRBJ2-3, with 8 positions matching TRBD2. V dropped 4 bases and J dropped 4; count of bases not matched to a gene: 10. The CDR3 contains 15 residues. The germline gives CDR1 GTSNPN, CDR2 SVGIG (reference sequence). The DNA for the CDR3 is TGTGCCTGGAAGCAGACGGGAGGGCCATCAGATACGCAGTATTTT. Translated: CAWKQTGGPSDTQYF.

The chain links TRBV15 to TRBJ2-1; 7 nucleotides align to TRBD1. The CDR3 is 17 residues long. The ends lost 0 bases at V and 7 bases at J; junction bases unmatched: 12. Germline CDR1 reads LNHNV; CDR2 reads YYDKDF (reference sequence). CDR3 in DNA: TGTGCCACCAGCAGAGAGGTTACAGGGGAATCCCGGAATGAGCAGTTCTTC. It encodes CATSREVTGESRNEQFF.

V gene TRBV27 combines with J gene TRBJ2-7; the D gene is possibly TRBD2 (5 bases). Trimming removed 2 bases from V and 2 bases from J, with 13 bases in between. In germline, CDR1 is MNHEY, CDR2 SMNVEV (reference sequence). The CDR3 covers 15 residues. CDR3: CASSLIGQRAYEQYF. The CDR3 DNA sequence: TGTGCCAGCAGTTTAATAGGGCAGAGGGCCTACGAGCAGTACTTC.

V is TRBV29-1 and J is TRBJ2-1; tentative D call: TRBD1 (6 bases). Germline V CDR1 and CDR2: SQVTM, ANQGSEA. V was cut by 7 bases and J by 3 bases, with 19 bases left in between. The CDR3 is 15 residues long. The CDR3 sequence is CSAFLGQTSYNEQFF. Here the CDR3 DNA reads TGCAGCGCCTTTCTCGGACAGACAAGCTACAATGAGCAGTTCTTC.

The table lists this clonotype with a few counts. The rearrangement joins TRBV6-5 to TRBJ1-1; no clear D. Germline lookup yields CDR1 MNHEY and CDR2 SVGAGI. This CDR3 has 13 amino acids. V shed 4 bases and J shed 4 bases, with 10 bases lying between them. CDR3 bases: TGTGCCAGCAGTTCAGGCGAGGCCACTGAAGCTTTCTTT. The encoded protein is CASSSGEATEAFF.

This sequence joins TRBV27 and TRBJ1-5; TRBD1 might be the D (5 bases). V lost 1 base and J lost 5, with 9 bases in between. The CDR3 has 14 amino acids. Germline lookup yields CDR1 MNHEY and CDR2 SMNVEV (reference sequence). DNA of the CDR3: TGTGCCAGCAGTTTATTTCCAGGGCATCAGCCCCAGCATTTT. Translated, it gives CASSLFPGHQPQHF.

The J gene is TRBJ2-1, the V gene TRBV29-1; no definite D call. Trimming took 0 bases from V and 10 from J, leaving 4 bases between them. The CDR3 covers 10 residues. Germline V gives CDR1 SQVTM, CDR2 ANQGSEA. CDR3 residues: CSVEDAEQFF. The CDR3 nucleotides are TGCAGCGTTGAAGATGCCGAGCAGTTCTTC.

This chain connects TRBV6-2 or TRBV6-3 to TRBJ1-5; no clear D gene. This CDR3 is built from 12 residues. Between the trimmed V and J ends, which lost 4 bases and 3 bases, there was a span of 4 bases. Germline loops: CDR1 MNHEY, CDR2 SVGEGT. The chain's CDR3 is CASSSPNQPQHF. Written as DNA, the CDR3 is TGTGCCAGCAGTTCCCCCAATCAGCCCCAGCATTTT.

The chain is built from TRBV6-5 and TRBJ1-2, with a possible D match to TRBD1 (6 bases). CDR1 is MNHEY and CDR2 is SVGAGI in the germline V gene. V was pared by 6 bases and J by 5 bases, with 10 bases between. The CDR3 has 12 residues. The CDR3 nucleotides are TGTGCCAGCAGAACAGGGCGGTATGGCTACACCTTC. Protein sequence: CASRTGRYGYTF.

The genes are TRBV29-1 and TRBJ2-7; 9 bases match TRBD1. Germline V gives CDR1 SQVTM, CDR2 ANQGSEA. J lost 3 bases, V lost 1 base, and 4 bases had no gene match. This CDR3 spans 14 amino acids. For the CDR3, the DNA is TGCAGCGTTGAAGGACAGGGGGACAACTACGAGCAGTACTTC. Protein: CSVEGQGDNYEQYF.

This rearrangement joins TRBV12-3 or TRBV12-4 to TRBJ2-1; possibly TRBD2 for D (7 bases). This CDR3 is built from 17 residues. V was pared by 11 bases and J by 2 bases, with 25 bases between. The CDR3 nucleotides are TGTGCCTCCAAACGCAAAGGCGGGGGCCTGGCCTACAATGAGCAGTTCTTC. Translation gives CASKRKGGGLAYNEQFF.

The V and J genes are TRBV15 and TRBJ2-5, with no clear D. The CDR3 runs to 13 residues. The V and J ends lost 0 bases and 5 bases respectively, with 7 bases between them. Germline V gives CDR1 LNHNV, CDR2 YYDKDF (reference sequence). CDR3 sequence (DNA): TGTGCCACCAGCAGAGATAGAGTGGAGACCCAGTACTTC. Its protein product is CATSRDRVETQYF.